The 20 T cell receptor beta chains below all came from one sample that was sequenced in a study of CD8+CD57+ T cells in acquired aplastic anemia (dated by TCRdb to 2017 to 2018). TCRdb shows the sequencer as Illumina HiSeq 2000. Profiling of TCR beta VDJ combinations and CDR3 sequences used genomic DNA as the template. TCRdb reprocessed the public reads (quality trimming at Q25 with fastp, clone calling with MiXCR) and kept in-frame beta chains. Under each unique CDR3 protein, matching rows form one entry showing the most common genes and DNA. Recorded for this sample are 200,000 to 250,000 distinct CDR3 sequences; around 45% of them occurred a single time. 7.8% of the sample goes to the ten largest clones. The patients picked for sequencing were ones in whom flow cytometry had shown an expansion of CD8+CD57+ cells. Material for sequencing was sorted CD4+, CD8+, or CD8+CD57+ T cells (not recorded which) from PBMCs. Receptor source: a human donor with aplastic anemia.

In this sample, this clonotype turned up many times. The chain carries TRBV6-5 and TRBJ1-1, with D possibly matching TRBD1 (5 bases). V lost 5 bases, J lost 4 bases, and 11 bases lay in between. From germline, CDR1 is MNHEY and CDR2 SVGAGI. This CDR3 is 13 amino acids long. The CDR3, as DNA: TGTGCCAGCAGTACGGGGGGTTCCACTGAAGCTTTCTTT. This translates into CASSTGGSTEAFF.

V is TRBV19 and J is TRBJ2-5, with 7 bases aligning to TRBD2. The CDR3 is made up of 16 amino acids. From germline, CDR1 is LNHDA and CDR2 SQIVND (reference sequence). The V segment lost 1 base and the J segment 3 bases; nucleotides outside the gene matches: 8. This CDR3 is CASSIGGGRVKETQYF. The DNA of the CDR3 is TGTGCCAGTAGTATAGGGGGGGGGAGGGTGAAAGAGACCCAGTACTTC. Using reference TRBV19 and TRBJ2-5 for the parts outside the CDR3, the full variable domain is DGGITQSPKYLFRKEGQNVTLSCEQNLNHDAMYWYRQDPGQGLRLIYYSQIVNDFQKGDIAEGYSVSREKKESFPLTVTSAQKNPTAFYLCASSIGGGRVKETQYFGPGTRLLVL.

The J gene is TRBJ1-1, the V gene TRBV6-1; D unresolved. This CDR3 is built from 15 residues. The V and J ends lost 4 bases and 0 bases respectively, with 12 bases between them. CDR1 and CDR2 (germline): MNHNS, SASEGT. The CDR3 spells CASSVSLEVNTEAFF. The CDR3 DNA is TGTGCCAGCAGTGTATCGCTGGAGGTGAACACTGAAGCTTTCTTT.

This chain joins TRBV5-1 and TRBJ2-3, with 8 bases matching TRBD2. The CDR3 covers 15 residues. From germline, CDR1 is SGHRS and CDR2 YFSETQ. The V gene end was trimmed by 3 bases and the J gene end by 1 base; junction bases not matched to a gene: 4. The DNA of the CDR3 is TGCGCCAGCAGCTCGAGTAGCGGGGGCACAGATACGCAGTATTTT. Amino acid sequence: CASSSSSGGTDTQYF.

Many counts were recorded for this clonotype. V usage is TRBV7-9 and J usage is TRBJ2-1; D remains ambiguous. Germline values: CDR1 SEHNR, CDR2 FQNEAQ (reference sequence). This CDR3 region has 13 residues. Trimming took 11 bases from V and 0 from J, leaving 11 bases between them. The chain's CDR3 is CAAARSSYNEQFF. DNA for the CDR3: TGTGCCGCTGCGCGGAGCTCCTACAATGAGCAGTTCTTC.

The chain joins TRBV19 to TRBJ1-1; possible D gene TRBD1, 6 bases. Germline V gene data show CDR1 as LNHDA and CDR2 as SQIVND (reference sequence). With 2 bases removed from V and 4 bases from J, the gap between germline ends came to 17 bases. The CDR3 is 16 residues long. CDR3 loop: CASSISRGHGSTEAFF. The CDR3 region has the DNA TGTGCCAGTAGTATATCACGGGGGCATGGAAGCACTGAAGCTTTCTTT.

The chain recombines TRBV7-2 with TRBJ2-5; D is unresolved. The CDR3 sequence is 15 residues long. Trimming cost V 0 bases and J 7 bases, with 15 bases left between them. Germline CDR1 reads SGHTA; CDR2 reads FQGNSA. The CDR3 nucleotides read TGTGCCAGCAGCTTAGCAGGCGGCGGAGTCCTGACCCAGTACTTC. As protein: CASSLAGGGVLTQYF.

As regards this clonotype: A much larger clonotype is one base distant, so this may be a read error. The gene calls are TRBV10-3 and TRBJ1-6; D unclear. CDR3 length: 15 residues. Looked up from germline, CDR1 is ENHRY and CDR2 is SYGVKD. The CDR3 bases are TGTGCCAGCAGTTACGGGAGGGCGGTTGGTTCACCCCTCCACTTT. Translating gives CASSYGRAVGSPLHF.

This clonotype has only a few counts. Written as DNA, the CDR3 is TGTGCCACCAGTGATTCGGGGTCCTATGGCTACACCTTC. Protein sequence: CATSDSGSYGYTF. This chain connects TRBV24-1 to TRBJ1-2; D remains ambiguous. Per the germline V gene, CDR1 is KGHDR and CDR2 is SFDVKD. The germline V and J ends were trimmed by 2 bases and 4 bases, with 7 bases remaining between them. This CDR3 has 13 amino acids.

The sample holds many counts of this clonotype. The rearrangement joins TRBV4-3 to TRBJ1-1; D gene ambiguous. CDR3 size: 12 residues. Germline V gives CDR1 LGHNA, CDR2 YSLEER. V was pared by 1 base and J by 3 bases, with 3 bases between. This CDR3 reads CASSQGYTEAFF. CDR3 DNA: TGCGCCAGCAGCCAAGGGTACACTGAAGCTTTCTTT.

The DNA of the CDR3 is TGTGCCAGCAGTCTCCTCCTAGCGGGATTCAATGAGCAGTTCTTC. Translation gives CASSLLLAGFNEQFF. The rearrangement uses TRBV12-3 or TRBV12-4 and TRBJ2-1, with 9 positions matching TRBD2. The V and J ends lost 5 bases and 6 bases, in that order; junction bases with no gene match: 8. The CDR3 is made up of 15 amino acids.

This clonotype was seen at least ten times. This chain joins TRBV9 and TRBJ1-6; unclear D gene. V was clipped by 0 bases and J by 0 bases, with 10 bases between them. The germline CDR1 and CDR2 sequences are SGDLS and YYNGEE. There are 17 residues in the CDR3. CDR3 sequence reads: CASSVEPLSSYNSPLHF. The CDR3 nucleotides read TGTGCCAGCAGCGTAGAACCGCTGAGCTCCTATAATTCACCCCTCCACTTT. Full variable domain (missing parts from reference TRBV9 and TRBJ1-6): DSGVTQTPKHLITATGQRVTLRCSPRSGDLSVYWYQQSLDQGLQFLIQYYNGEERAKGNILERFSAQQFPDLHSELNLSSLELGDSALYFCASSVEPLSSYNSPLHFGNGTRLTVT.

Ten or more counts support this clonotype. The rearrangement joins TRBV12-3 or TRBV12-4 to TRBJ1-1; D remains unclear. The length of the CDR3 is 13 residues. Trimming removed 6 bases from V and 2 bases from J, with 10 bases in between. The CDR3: CASRVAVNTEAFF. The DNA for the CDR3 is TGTGCCAGCAGGGTGGCGGTTAACACTGAAGCTTTCTTT.

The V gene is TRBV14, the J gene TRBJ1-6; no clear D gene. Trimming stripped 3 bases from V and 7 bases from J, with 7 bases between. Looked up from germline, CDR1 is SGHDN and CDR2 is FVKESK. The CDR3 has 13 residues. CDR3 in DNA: TGTGCCAGCAGCCACTCTAACAATTCACCCCTCCACTTT. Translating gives CASSHSNNSPLHF.

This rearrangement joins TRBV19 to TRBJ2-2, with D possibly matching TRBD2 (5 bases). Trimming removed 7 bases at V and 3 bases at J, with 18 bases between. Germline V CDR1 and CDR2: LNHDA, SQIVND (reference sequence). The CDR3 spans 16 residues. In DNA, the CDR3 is TGTGCCAGTAATCCTCCGGGATCCCGATACACCGGGGAGCTGTTTTTT. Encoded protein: CASNPPGSRYTGELFF.

The CDR3 DNA reads TGTGCCAGCAGTGAATGGGGCCTCCCGGCGGGTAATTCACCCCTCCACTTT. Its protein is CASSEWGLPAGNSPLHF. The chain has TRBV25-1 and TRBJ1-6; tentatively, D is TRBD1 (5 bases). V gave up 1 base and J gave up 6 bases, with 16 bases separating them. Germline V gene lookup returns CDR1 MGHDK and CDR2 SYGVNS. There are 17 residues in the CDR3.

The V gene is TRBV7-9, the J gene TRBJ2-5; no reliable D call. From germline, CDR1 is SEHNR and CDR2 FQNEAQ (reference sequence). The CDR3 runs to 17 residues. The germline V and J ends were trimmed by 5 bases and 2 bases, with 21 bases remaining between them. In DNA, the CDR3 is TGTGCCAGCAGCCCACGTCGACATAGAGGTGAACAAGAGACCCAGTACTTC. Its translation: CASSPRRHRGEQETQYF.

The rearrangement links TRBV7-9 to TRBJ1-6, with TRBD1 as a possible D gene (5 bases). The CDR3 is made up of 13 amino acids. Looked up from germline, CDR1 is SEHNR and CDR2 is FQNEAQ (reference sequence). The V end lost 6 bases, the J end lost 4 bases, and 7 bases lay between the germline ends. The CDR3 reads CASRQGYNSPLHF. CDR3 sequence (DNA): TGTGCCAGCAGGCAGGGTTATAATTCACCCCTCCACTTT.

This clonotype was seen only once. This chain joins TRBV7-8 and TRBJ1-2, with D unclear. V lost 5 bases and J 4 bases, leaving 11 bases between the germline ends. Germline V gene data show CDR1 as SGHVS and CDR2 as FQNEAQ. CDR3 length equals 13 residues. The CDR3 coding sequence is TGTGCCAGCAGCCCAGGCTCGGTCTATGGCTACACCTTC. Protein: CASSPGSVYGYTF. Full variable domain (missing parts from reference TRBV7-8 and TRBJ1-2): GAGVSQSPRYKVAKRGQDVALRCDPISGHVSLFWYQQALGQGPEFLTYFQNEAQLDKSGLPSDRFFAERPEGSVSTLKIQRTQQEDSAVYLCASSPGSVYGYTFGSGTRLTVV.

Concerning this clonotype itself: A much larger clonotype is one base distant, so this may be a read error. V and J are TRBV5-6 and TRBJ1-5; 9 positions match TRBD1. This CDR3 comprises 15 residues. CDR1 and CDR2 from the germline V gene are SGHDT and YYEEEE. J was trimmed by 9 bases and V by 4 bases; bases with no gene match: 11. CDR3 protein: CASSPGTGIDLPQHF. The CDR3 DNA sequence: TGTGCCAGCAGCCCCGGGACAGGGATTGATCTGCCCCAGCATTTT.